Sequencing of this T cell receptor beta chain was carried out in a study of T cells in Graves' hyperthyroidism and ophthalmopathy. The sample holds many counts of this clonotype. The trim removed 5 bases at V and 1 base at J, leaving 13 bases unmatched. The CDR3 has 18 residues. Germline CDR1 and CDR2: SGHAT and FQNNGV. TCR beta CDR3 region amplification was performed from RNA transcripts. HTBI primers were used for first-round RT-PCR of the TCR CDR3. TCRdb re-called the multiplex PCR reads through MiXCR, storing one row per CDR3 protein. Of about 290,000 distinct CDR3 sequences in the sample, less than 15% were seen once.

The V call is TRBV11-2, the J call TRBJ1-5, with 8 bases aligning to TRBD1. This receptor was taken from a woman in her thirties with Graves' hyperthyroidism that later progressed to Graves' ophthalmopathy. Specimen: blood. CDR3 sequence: CASSPTFQGASSNQPQHF. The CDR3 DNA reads TGTGCCAGCAGCCCCACATTCCAGGGGGCCTCCAGCAATCAGCCCCAGCATTTT.